The 6 T cell receptor beta chains presented below share a single source sample, sequenced in a study of blood T cell repertoires in COVID-19. Here immunoSEQ multiplex PCR was the method, and the copy in TCRdb shows in-frame clones only, minus some. The sample lists over 250,000 clones, roughly 86% seen once, with 2% to 2.5% in the top ten. The specimen was peripheral blood. These TCRs come from a woman between 50 and 59 years old with acute or convalescent COVID-19.

The J gene is TRBJ2-7, the V gene TRBV21-1; TRBD2, the table's D call, lacks a check against the DNA. TRBV21-1 represents a pseudogene. CDR3 size: 13 residues. The CDR3 reads CASSSSGAYEQYF. The CDR3 DNA reads as TGTGCCAGCAGCAGTAGCGGGGCCTACGAGCAGTACTTC.

This sequence joins TRBV7-3 and TRBJ2-7; 13 bases align to TRBD2. The CDR3 extends over 15 amino acids. V was clipped by 1 base and J by 7 bases; unmatched bases: 4. CDR1 is SGHTA and CDR2 is FQGTGA in the germline V gene. The CDR3 DNA is TGTGCCAGCAGCTTAAGACTAGCGGGAGGAGGTGAGCAGTACTTC. Its protein is CASSLRLAGGGEQYF. Complete variable domain (other parts from reference TRBV7-3 and TRBJ2-7): GAGVSQTPSNKVTEKGKYVELRCDPISGHTALYWYRQSLGQGPEFLIYFQGTGAADDSGLPNDRFFAVRPEGSVSTLKIQRTERGDSAVYLCASSLRLAGGGEQYFGPGTRLTVT.

Worth noting for this clone: The sample carries other DNA sequences with the same CDR3. V is TRBV9 and J is TRBJ2-5, with 8 bases that match TRBD2. In germline, CDR1 is SGDLS, CDR2 YYNGEE. The trim removed 0 bases at V and 2 bases at J, leaving 3 bases unmatched. The CDR3 is 15 residues long. CDR3 amino acids: CASSVAGGLQETQYF. CDR3 in DNA: TGTGCCAGCAGCGTAGCGGGAGGGTTACAAGAGACCCAGTACTTC.

The chain employs TRBV27 and TRBJ1-1; a possible D gene is TRBD1 (6 bases). The CDR3 consists of 14 residues. Germline values: CDR1 MNHEY, CDR2 SMNVEV (reference sequence). Trimming stripped 4 bases from V and 4 bases from J, with 13 bases between. The DNA of the CDR3 is TGTGCCAGCAGTTCCTGGGGAGGGGGCACTGAAGCTTTCTTT. It specifies CASSSWGGGTEAFF.

This chain uses TRBV30 with TRBJ1-3; 7 bases are a match to TRBD1. The junction had 7 bases not matched to a gene; V was cut back by 2 bases and J by 0 bases. Looked up from germline, CDR1 is GTSNPN and CDR2 is SVGIG (reference sequence). The CDR3 has 16 residues. DNA of the CDR3: TGTGCCTGGAGTTCCGACAGGGCAACCTCTGGAAACACCATATATTTT. This sequence encodes CAWSSDRATSGNTIYF.

This clone was picked up a small number of times. The chain carries TRBV5-1 and TRBJ2-2; 8 nucleotides align to TRBD1. Germline V gene sequence: CDR1 SGHRS, CDR2 YFSETQ. CDR3 length equals 17 residues. The V gene end was trimmed by 2 bases and the J gene end by 2 bases; junction bases not matched to a gene: 8. The CDR3 here is CASSLSPGTGNTGELFF. DNA of the CDR3: TGCGCCAGCAGCTTAAGTCCCGGGACAGGAAACACCGGGGAGCTGTTTTTT. The full variable domain, rest sourced from reference TRBV5-1 and TRBJ2-2, is KAGVTQTPRYLIKTRGQQVTLSCSPISGHRSVSWYQQTPGQGLQFLFEYFSETQRNKGNFPGRFSGRQFSNSRSEMNVSTLELGDSALYLCASSLSPGTGNTGELFFGEGSRLTVL.